Listed below are T cell receptor beta chains from one sample, sequenced in a study of blood T cells in healthy people across ages. TCRdb analysed the 5' RACE reads with MiXCR anew, one entry per CDR3 protein. There are more than 900,000 distinct CDR3 sequences in the sample; approximately 26% occur only once, and less than 0.85% lies in the top ten. These data also featured in a second study, about T cells of mothers and their children.

The material sequenced was blood. All receptors derive from a girl aged 2 to 10 in good health. The CDR3 runs from the conserved cysteine through the conserved F or W. The D gene is left open where the match is weak. Size values are once, few and many counts, or a class for expanded clones, and some rows have none.

d_call j_call clone_size v_call cdr3_nt cdr3_aa
NA TRBJ2-5 NA TRBV4-2 TGTGCCAGCGGCCGCCGGCGAGACTCTCAAGGGCCCCAGTACTTC CASGRRRDSQGPQYF
TRBD1 TRBJ2-5 NA TRBV20-1 TGCAGTGCTCTGGGACAGGGCCAAGAGACCCAGTACTTC CSALGQGQETQYF
TRBD2 TRBJ2-5 NA TRBV7-9 TGTGCCAGCAGCTTAGTTCCGGGACTACCACAAGAGACCCAGTACTTC CASSLVPGLPQETQYF
NA TRBJ1-2 NA TRBV20-1 TGCAGTGCAAAAACCCAAGGATCGGGCTACACCTTC CSAKTQGSGYTF
NA TRBJ2-3 NA TRBV20-1 TGCAGTGCTGGAATAGTGGGGACAAGCACAGATACGCAGTATTTT CSAGIVGTSTDTQYF
TRBD1 TRBJ1-2 few TRBV7-2 TGTCCCAGCAGCCTAGGGACAGCTGGCTACACCTTC CPSSLGTAGYTF
NA TRBJ1-2 NA TRBV3-1 TGTGCCAGCTGCCCGACAGGATACCCTGGCTACACCTTC CASCPTGYPGYTF
TRBD2 TRBJ2-5 NA TRBV19 TGTGCCAGTAGTATAGAGGGACTACTGCCGGAGACCCAGTACTTC CASSIEGLLPETQYF
TRBD1 TRBJ1-2 few TRBV4-2 TGTGCCAGCAGCCAAGACCCTACAGGGGGTAGCGGCTACACCTTC CASSQDPTGGSGYTF
NA TRBJ2-7 few TRBV29-1 TGCAGCGTAAGTGGAGAGAGCTACGAGCAGTACTTC CSVSGESYEQYF
NA TRBJ2-1 NA TRBV13 TGTGCCAGCAGCGACCCGGGTGAATCCTACAATGAGCAGTTCTTC CASSDPGESYNEQFF
NA TRBJ2-1 NA TRBV7-9 TGTGCCAGCAGCTTAGGAGGGGACGCCTACAATGAGCAGTCCTTC CASSLGGDAYNEQSF
NA TRBJ2-1 NA TRBV28 TGTGCCAGCAGTTTATCCGCGGATGAGCAGTTCTTC CASSLSADEQFF
NA TRBJ2-7 NA TRBV20-1 TGCAGTGCTAGAGATCAGGAATGGGGGGACTCGACCTACGAGCAGTACTTC CSARDQEWGDSTYEQYF
NA TRBJ2-1 once TRBV5-1 TGCGCCAGCAGCGGGGGTGGGCCCCTTGTGGACAATGAGCAGTTCTTC CASSGGGPLVDNEQFF
NA TRBJ1-4 few TRBV29-1 TGCAGCGTTGGGCAGGCGAATGAAAAACTGTTTTTT CSVGQANEKLFF
NA TRBJ1-6 NA TRBV7-2 TGTGCCAGCAGCTCCCTGAGATCACCCCTCCACTTT CASSSLRSPLHF
TRBD1 TRBJ1-1 few TRBV19 TGTGCCAGTAGTATTCGACAGGGAAACACTGAAGCTTTCTTT CASSIRQGNTEAFF
TRBD2 TRBJ2-7 few TRBV6-5 TGTGCCAGCAGTTACCCGGGATGGGAGCGGGGGACCTACCGCTACGAGCAGTACTTC CASSYPGWERGTYRYEQYF
TRBD2 TRBJ2-3 NA TRBV4-3 TGCGCCAGCAGCCAAGGACCGGGACTAGATCCCACAGATACGCAGTATTTT CASSQGPGLDPTDTQYF
NA TRBJ1-2 NA TRBV7-2 TGTGCCAGCACCCAACCTCAGGGCCCCCCTTGGGGCTACACCTTC CASTQPQGPPWGYTF
NA TRBJ2-5 NA TRBV9 TGTGCCAGCAGCGGACGCGGGTCCGTGAAGACCCAGTACTTC CASSGRGSVKTQYF
NA TRBJ1-2 NA TRBV3-1 TGTGCCAGCAGCCCGCCAAGGGGGGATTGGGGCTACACCTTC CASSPPRGDWGYTF
NA TRBJ2-3 NA TRBV3-1 TGTGCCAGCAGCCAAATTCGGGGGAGCTCGAATACGCAGTATTTT CASSQIRGSSNTQYF
NA TRBJ2-4 NA TRBV20-1 TGCAGTGCTAGAGACAAAAACATTCAGTACTTC CSARDKNIQYF
NA TRBJ2-7 NA TRBV4-1 TGCGCCAGCAGCCAATCCGTGGGACCCCCCTACGAGCAGTACTTC CASSQSVGPPYEQYF
NA TRBJ1-4 few TRBV7-2 TGTGCCAGCAGCTTCGGGGGCGCAAACGAAAAACTGTTTTTT CASSFGGANEKLFF
NA TRBJ2-2 many TRBV2 TGTGCCAGCAGCCCCGGGCTCACCGGGGAGCTGTTTTTT CASSPGLTGELFF
NA TRBJ2-4 NA TRBV27 TGTGCCAGCTGTGACAGTATCCAAAACATTCAGTACTTC CASCDSIQNIQYF
TRBD2 TRBJ2-5 NA TRBV29-1 TGCAGCGTGGACCGGACTAGCGGGGGAGGACGCTTGACGGAGACCCAGTACTTC CSVDRTSGGGRLTETQYF
TRBD2 TRBJ2-1 NA TRBV20-1 TGCAGTGCTCCCCGGGTTAGCGGGGGGGCCTATGAGCAGTTCTTC CSAPRVSGGAYEQFF
TRBD2 TRBJ2-2 NA TRBV29-1 TGCAGCGCTAGAGCGGGAGGGTCCCCCGGGGAGCTGTTTTTT CSARAGGSPGELFF
NA TRBJ1-5 few TRBV4-3 TGCGCCAGCAGCCAAGATAGGGACGGTAATCAGCCCCAGCATTTT CASSQDRDGNQPQHF
NA TRBJ1-2 few TRBV12-3/TRBV12-4 TGTGCCAGCAGTCCGAACGGAGTCCTCTATGGCTACACCTTC CASSPNGVLYGYTF
NA TRBJ2-2 NA TRBV7-3 TGTGCCAGCAGCTTAACCCTTAATTACGGGGAGCTGTTTTTT CASSLTLNYGELFF
TRBD1 TRBJ2-1 NA TRBV15 TGTGCCACCAGCAGAACGGGACAGGGGGGTGAGCAGTTCTTC CATSRTGQGGEQFF
NA TRBJ2-2 few TRBV20-1 TGCAGTGCTAGTAAAATGGGCTGGACCGGGGAGCTGTTTTTT CSASKMGWTGELFF
NA TRBJ1-1 few TRBV7-9 TGTACCAGCAGCTTCTTATCCCTTATGAACACTGAAGCTTTCTTT CTSSFLSLMNTEAFF
NA TRBJ2-5 NA TRBV20-1 TGCAGTGCCGGACAGACCGACCCTAGCGGAGAGACCCAGTACTTC CSAGQTDPSGETQYF
TRBD1 TRBJ2-3 NA TRBV15 TGTGCCACCAGCAGAGCGATCGACAGGGGGCAAGATACGCAGTATTTT CATSRAIDRGQDTQYF